This entry lists 3 T cell receptor beta chains sequenced from one sample in a study of identical twins. In TCRdb, the 5' RACE reads were re-called with MiXCR into one record per CDR3 protein. The repertoire includes approximately 600,000 distinct CDR3 sequences, 9.6% of them detected once, and roughly 3% sits in the top ten. These same data were also listed under a study on yellow fever vaccine responses in identical twins.

The sequenced material came from PBMCs. Source of these receptors: a woman between 18 and 29 years old in good health.

This clonotype was seen a few times. The chain joins TRBV5-1 to TRBJ2-2, with 9 bases lining up with TRBD1. The length of the CDR3 is 16 residues. V shed 5 bases and J 1 base; nucleotides not matched to a gene: 6. The germline V gene encodes CDR1 SGHRS and CDR2 YFSETQ. CDR3 in DNA: TGCGCCAGCAGTCGGGACAGGGTCTTGAACACCGGGGAGCTGTTTTTT. Protein: CASSRDRVLNTGELFF.

There are many counts of this clonotype. The rearrangement links TRBV20-1 to TRBJ2-7; no clear D gene. The germline V and J ends were trimmed by 1 base and 2 bases, with 9 bases remaining between them. Germline V gene lookup returns CDR1 DFQATT and CDR2 SNEGSKA (reference sequence). The CDR3 runs 13 residues. The CDR3 spells CSARGNVPYEQYF. DNA for the CDR3: TGCAGTGCTAGAGGCAACGTTCCCTACGAGCAGTACTTC.

In this sample, this clonotype turned up a few times. The rearrangement joins TRBV5-8 to TRBJ1-5; 7 nucleotides align to TRBD1. Germline loops: CDR1 SGHTS, CDR2 YDEGEE. The CDR3 has 15 residues. V dropped 4 bases and J dropped 3; count of bases not matched to a gene: 7. Here the CDR3 reads CASSKRTGYNQPQHF. The CDR3 DNA sequence: TGTGCCAGCAGCAAGCGGACAGGTTACAATCAGCCCCAGCATTTT.